A single sample is the source of the 25 T cell receptor beta chains below, sequenced in a study of T cell responses to AZD1222 COVID-19 vaccine. Generated by immunoSEQ multiplex PCR, the TCRdb table keeps only in-frame clones and is missing some. The sample has 130,000 to 150,000 clones; 75% to 90% are singletons. The source material was peripheral blood, sampled on day 0 of AZD1222 vaccination. The receptor source for this set is an adult in good health.

This chain joins TRBV19 and TRBJ2-7, with 7 nucleotides matching TRBD1. After removal of 1 base from V and 2 bases from J, the junction contained 2 bases not matched to a gene. Germline V gives CDR1 LNHDA, CDR2 SQIVND (reference sequence). CDR3 size: 14 residues. CDR3 amino acids: CASSIATGTYEQYF. The CDR3 DNA is TGTGCCAGTAGTATAGCGACAGGGACCTACGAGCAGTACTTC.

The chain links TRBV2 to TRBJ2-7, with D hard to call. This CDR3 spans 13 amino acids. Deletions cut 5 bases from V and 2 bases from J, with 10 bases between. Germline CDR1 reads SNHLY; CDR2 reads FYNNEI. The CDR3 loop reads CASSLTTTYEQYF. The CDR3, as DNA: TGTGCCAGCAGTTTGACAACTACCTACGAGCAGTACTTC. The variable domain in full, completed from reference TRBV2 and TRBJ2-7, reads EPEVTQTPSHQVTQMGQEVILRCVPISNHLYFYWYRQILGQKVEFLVSFYNNEISEKSEIFDDQFSVERPDGSNFTLKIRSTKLEDSAMYFCASSLTTTYEQYFGPGTRLTVT.

The chain carries TRBV28 and TRBJ1-4; D remains unclear. The germline CDR1 and CDR2 sequences are MDHEN and SYDVKM. The CDR3 loop spans 17 amino acids. Between the trimmed V and J ends, which lost 8 bases and 0 bases, there was a span of 19 bases. The CDR3 here is CASGWGSVVATNEKLFF. CDR3 DNA: TGTGCCAGCGGGTGGGGTTCGGTTGTGGCAACTAATGAAAAACTGTTTTTT.

This chain joins TRBV5-8 and TRBJ1-1; D is perhaps TRBD1 (5 bases). The CDR3 has 14 residues. With 2 bases removed from V and 1 base from J, the gap between germline ends came to 9 bases. Looked up from germline, CDR1 is SGHTS and CDR2 is YDEGEE. The CDR3 protein is CASSLGAENTEAFF. For the CDR3, the DNA is TGTGCCAGCAGCTTAGGGGCAGAGAACACTGAAGCTTTCTTT.

DNA of the CDR3: TGCGCCAGCAGCGGAATAGCGGGAGAGACCACAGATACGCAGTATTTT. Residues: CASSGIAGETTDTQYF. The rearrangement joins TRBV5-1 to TRBJ2-3; 9 bases map to TRBD2. With 4 bases clipped from V and 2 bases from J, the junction kept 8 bases outside the gene matches. The CDR3 has 16 residues. The germline gives CDR1 SGHRS, CDR2 YFSETQ.

The V gene is TRBV7-9, the J gene TRBJ2-7; D gene unclear. The CDR3 is made up of 15 amino acids. Germline values: CDR1 SEHNR, CDR2 FQNEAQ (reference sequence). Trimming cost V 5 bases and J 0 bases, with 14 bases left between them. DNA of the CDR3: TGTGCCAGCAGCCTGCCGCGTGGGAACTCCTACGAGCAGTACTTC. This translates into CASSLPRGNSYEQYF. Full variable domain (rest looked up from reference TRBV7-9 and TRBJ2-7): DTGVSQNPRHKITKRGQNVTFRCDPISEHNRLYWYRQTLGQGPEFLTYFQNEAQLEKSRLLSDRFSAERPKGSFSTLEIQRTEQGDSAMYLCASSLPRGNSYEQYFGPGTRLTVT.

V is TRBV10-1 and J is TRBJ2-3; 7 bases agree with TRBD2. CDR1 WNHNN and CDR2 SYGVQD come from the germline V gene (reference sequence). With V trimmed by 5 bases and J by 5 bases, 10 bases remained unmatched. The length of the CDR3 is 15 residues. The CDR3 sequence: CASSKAGRSGDTQYF. The CDR3 DNA sequence: TGCGCCAGCAGTAAAGCGGGAAGGTCGGGAGATACGCAGTATTTT.

This chain links TRBV9 with TRBJ2-3, with 12 bases lining up with TRBD2. There are 15 residues in the CDR3. Germline trimming cut 4 bases from V and 9 bases from J; bases unmatched to any gene: 9. The germline gives CDR1 SGDLS, CDR2 YYNGEE. For the CDR3, the DNA is TGTGCCAGCAGCCCCGGACTAGCGGGAAGTCGGACGCAGTATTTT. As protein: CASSPGLAGSRTQYF.

The CDR3 DNA reads TGTGCCAGCCAAACTGACGGGAGCTCCTACGAGCAGTACTTC. Translation: CASQTDGSSYEQYF. The V gene is TRBV6-5, the J gene TRBJ2-7; possibly TRBD2 for D (6 bases). V was clipped by 8 bases and J by 0 bases, with 14 bases between them. The V gene's germline CDR1 is MNHEY and CDR2 SVGAGI. CDR3 length: 14 amino acids.

The chain has TRBV9 and TRBJ2-7; D unclear. Trimming stripped 2 bases from V and 2 bases from J, with 11 bases between. The CDR3 runs 14 residues. Looked up from germline, CDR1 is SGDLS and CDR2 is YYNGEE. CDR3 in amino acids: CASSVKAVTYEQYF. CDR3 nucleotide sequence: TGTGCCAGCAGCGTTAAAGCCGTAACCTACGAGCAGTACTTC.

This chain connects TRBV2 to TRBJ1-6; 7 bases fit TRBD1. V gave up 2 bases and J gave up 2 bases; unmatched junction bases: 0. The CDR3 is 15 amino acids. Germline V CDR1 and CDR2: SNHLY, FYNNEI. In DNA, the CDR3 is TGTGCCAGCAGTGAACAGGGGGCCTATAATTCACCCCTCCACTTT. It specifies CASSEQGAYNSPLHF.

For the CDR3, the DNA is TGTGCCAGCAGCTTAGATAGAGTTTCGGGAAGGTACGGCTACACCTTC. Translated: CASSLDRVSGRYGYTF. This rearrangement joins TRBV11-2 to TRBJ1-2; D ambiguous. In germline, CDR1 is SGHAT, CDR2 FQNNGV. V lost 0 bases to trimming and J lost 8 bases, with 19 bases between them. This CDR3 region has 16 residues.

The gene calls are TRBV6-5 and TRBJ1-1; D is unclear. Germline V lookup: CDR1 MNHEY, CDR2 SVGAGI. V lost 6 bases and J lost 1, with 15 bases in between. There are 15 residues in the CDR3. The CDR3 protein is CASSASATGNTEAFF. The CDR3 DNA is TGTGCCAGCAGCGCCTCTGCAACGGGGAACACTGAAGCTTTCTTT.

The chain carries TRBV7-6 and TRBJ2-3; TRBD2 matches at 9 bases. This CDR3 spans 16 amino acids. Per germline, CDR1 SGHVS and CDR2 FNYEAQ. Germline trimming cut 1 base from V and 3 bases from J; bases unmatched to any gene: 5. The CDR3 spells CASSLEASGATDTQYF. The CDR3 DNA reads as TGTGCCAGCAGCTTAGAGGCTAGCGGGGCAACAGATACGCAGTATTTT. The variable domain in full, with the rest retrieved from reference TRBV7-6 and TRBJ2-3, is GAGVSQSPRYKVTKRGQDVALRCDPISGHVSLYWYRQALGQGPEFLTYFNYEAQQDKSGLPNDRFSAERPEGSISTLTIQRTEQRDSAMYRCASSLEASGATDTQYFGPGTRLTVL.

CDR3: CAGSSREYQPQHF. CDR3 DNA: TGTGCCGGTTCCTCGCGGGAATATCAGCCCCAGCATTTT. The V gene is TRBV28, the J gene TRBJ1-5; D uncertain. The CDR3 has 13 amino acids. CDR1 is MDHEN, CDR2 SYDVKM, per germline. The germline V and J ends were trimmed by 11 bases and 5 bases, with 16 bases remaining between them.

This clone has only one observation. The gene calls are TRBV19 and TRBJ2-2; 10 nucleotides line up with TRBD2. CDR1 LNHDA and CDR2 SQIVND come from the germline V gene (reference sequence). The CDR3 runs to 16 residues. With V trimmed by 9 bases and J by 6 bases, 13 bases remained unmatched. The CDR3, as DNA: TGTGCCAGCAGGAGCCCGGGGGGACTAGCGTCCGGGGAGCTGTTTTTT. Amino acids: CASRSPGGLASGELFF.

This chain uses TRBV15 with TRBJ2-5; D is unclear. CDR1 is LNHNV and CDR2 is YYDKDF in the germline V gene (reference sequence). This CDR3 region has 11 residues. The V and J ends lost 3 bases and 14 bases respectively, with 13 bases between them. CDR3 protein: CATSSGLFKYF. As DNA, the CDR3 is TGTGCCACCAGCAGCGGCCTATTTAAATACTTC.

CDR3 nucleotides: TGTGCCAGCAGCTCCGACAGAGCTTCACCCCTCCACTTT. Protein sequence: CASSSDRASPLHF. This sequence joins TRBV27 and TRBJ1-6; TRBD1 might be the D (5 bases). Germline CDR1 is MNHEY and CDR2 is SMNVEV (reference sequence). The germline V and J ends were trimmed by 6 bases and 9 bases, with 12 bases remaining between them. The CDR3 is made up of 13 amino acids.

The chain uses TRBV19 and TRBJ2-3; D is possibly TRBD1 (6 bases). V shed 6 bases and J shed 2 bases, with 12 bases lying between them. This CDR3 is built from 14 residues. Germline V gives CDR1 LNHDA, CDR2 SQIVND (reference sequence). The CDR3 sequence is CASRSDSTTDTQYF. CDR3 DNA: TGTGCCAGTAGATCGGACAGCACCACAGATACGCAGTATTTT.

The chain couples TRBV27 to TRBJ1-5; 7 bases line up with TRBD1. The V gene's germline CDR1 is MNHEY and CDR2 SMNVEV (reference sequence). This CDR3 spans 16 amino acids. V shed 2 bases and J 6 bases; nucleotides not matched to a gene: 10. The CDR3 reads CASSLGQQGSSQPQHF. The CDR3, as DNA: TGTGCCAGCAGTTTAGGTCAACAGGGGAGTAGTCAGCCCCAGCATTTT.

V usage is TRBV6-6 and J usage is TRBJ1-2; perhaps TRBD1 as D (6 bases). Germline V gives CDR1 MNHNY, CDR2 SVGAGI (reference sequence). V shed 5 bases and J shed 8 bases, with 15 bases lying between them. The CDR3 is made up of 13 amino acids. The CDR3 bases are TGTGCCAGCAGTACTACAGGGATGGACGGCTACACCTTC. It is translated as CASSTTGMDGYTF.

The rearrangement joins TRBV5-6 to TRBJ2-3; no firm D call. The CDR3 totals 14 residues. V lost 1 base, J lost 0 bases, and 6 bases lay in between. The V gene's germline CDR1 is SGHDT and CDR2 YYEEEE. This CDR3 is CASSLISSTDTQYF. CDR3 nucleotide sequence: TGTGCCAGCAGCTTGATATCCAGCACAGATACGCAGTATTTT.

This chain connects TRBV5-1 to TRBJ1-3; possibly TRBD1 for D (6 bases). Deletions cut 3 bases from V and 1 base from J, with 14 bases between. Germline CDR1 SGHRS, CDR2 YFSETQ. CDR3 size: 16 residues. The CDR3 DNA reads TGCGCCAGCAGCTCCACAGGGATCTCATCTGGAAACACCATATATTTT. Amino acid sequence: CASSSTGISSGNTIYF.

The chain combines TRBV15 with TRBJ1-4, with D uncertain. The germline V and J ends were trimmed by 1 base and 0 bases, with 12 bases remaining between them. The length of the CDR3 is 17 residues. CDR1 and CDR2 from the germline V gene are LNHNV and YYDKDF (reference sequence). DNA of the CDR3: TGTGCCACCAGCAGAGGCGAGGGAGCCGCAACTAATGAAAAACTGTTTTTT. Translating gives CATSRGEGAATNEKLFF.

V gene TRBV24-1 combines with J gene TRBJ2-6; D unclear. With 0 bases removed from V and 1 base from J, the gap between germline ends came to 3 bases. CDR1 is KGHDR and CDR2 is SFDVKD in the germline V gene. There are 15 residues in the CDR3. The CDR3 sequence: CATSDLGSGANVLTF. The CDR3 nucleotides read TGTGCCACCAGTGATTTGGGGTCTGGGGCCAACGTCCTGACTTTC.